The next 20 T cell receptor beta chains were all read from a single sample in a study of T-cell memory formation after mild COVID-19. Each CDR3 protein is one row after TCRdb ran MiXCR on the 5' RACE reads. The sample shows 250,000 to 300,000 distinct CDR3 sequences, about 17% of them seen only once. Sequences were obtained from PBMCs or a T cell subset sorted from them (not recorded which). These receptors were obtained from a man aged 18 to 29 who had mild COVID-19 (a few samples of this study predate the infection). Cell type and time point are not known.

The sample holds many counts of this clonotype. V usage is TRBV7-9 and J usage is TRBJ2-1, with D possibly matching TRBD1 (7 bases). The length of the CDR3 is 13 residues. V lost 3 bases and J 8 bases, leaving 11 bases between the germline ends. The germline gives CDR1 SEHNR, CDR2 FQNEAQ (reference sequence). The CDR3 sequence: CASSLAGGHEQFF. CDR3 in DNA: TGTGCCAGCAGCTTGGCAGGGGGGCATGAGCAGTTCTTC.

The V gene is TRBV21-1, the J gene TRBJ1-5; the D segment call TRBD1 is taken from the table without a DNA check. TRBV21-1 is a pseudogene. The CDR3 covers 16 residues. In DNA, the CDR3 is TGTGCCAGCAGCAAAAGGCCGGGACACCCTCATCAGCCCCAGCATTTT. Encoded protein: CASSKRPGHPHQPQHF.

The CDR3 DNA reads TGTGCCAGCATCGGGACTTCCTACAATGAGCAGTTCTTC. Its protein product is CASIGTSYNEQFF. The V call is TRBV6-2 or TRBV6-3, the J call TRBJ2-1; TRBD2 is a possible D gene (6 bases). The CDR3 extends over 13 amino acids. V was trimmed by 7 bases and J by 1 base, leaving 8 bases between them. From germline, CDR1 is MNHEY and CDR2 SVGEGT.

The CDR3 here is CAWMTGGTDTQYF. Here the CDR3 DNA reads TGTGCCTGGATGACAGGGGGGACAGATACGCAGTATTTT. V usage is TRBV30 and J usage is TRBJ2-3; 9 bases are a match to TRBD1. CDR3 size: 13 residues. Germline V gene data show CDR1 as GTSNPN and CDR2 as SVGIG (reference sequence). J gave up 3 bases and V 4 bases, and 2 bases lay outside the gene matches.

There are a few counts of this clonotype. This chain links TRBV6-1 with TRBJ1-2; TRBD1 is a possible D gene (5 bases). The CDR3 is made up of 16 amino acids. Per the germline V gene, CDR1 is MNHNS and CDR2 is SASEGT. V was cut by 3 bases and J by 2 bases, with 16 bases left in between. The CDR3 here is CASSDRSGTENYGYTF. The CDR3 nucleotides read TGTGCCAGCAGTGACCGGAGCGGGACGGAGAACTATGGCTACACCTTC.

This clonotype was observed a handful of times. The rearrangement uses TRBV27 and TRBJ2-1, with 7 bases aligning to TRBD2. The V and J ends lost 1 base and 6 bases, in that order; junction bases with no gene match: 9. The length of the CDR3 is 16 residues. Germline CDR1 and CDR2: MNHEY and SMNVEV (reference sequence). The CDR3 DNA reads TGTGCCAGCAGTTTATGGACTAGAGGGAATTCCAATGAGCAGTTCTTC. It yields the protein CASSLWTRGNSNEQFF.

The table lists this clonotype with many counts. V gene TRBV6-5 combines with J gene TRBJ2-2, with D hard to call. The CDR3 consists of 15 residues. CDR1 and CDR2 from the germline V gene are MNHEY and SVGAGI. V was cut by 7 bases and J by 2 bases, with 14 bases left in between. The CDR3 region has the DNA TGTGCCAGCACCCCCGGGTCTCTTAACACCGGGGAGCTGTTTTTT. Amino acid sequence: CASTPGSLNTGELFF.

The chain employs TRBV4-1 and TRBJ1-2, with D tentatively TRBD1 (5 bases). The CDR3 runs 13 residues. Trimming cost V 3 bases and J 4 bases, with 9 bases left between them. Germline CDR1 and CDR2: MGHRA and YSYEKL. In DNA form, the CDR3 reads TGCGCCAGCAGCCAGGGGGTAGGCTATGGCTACACCTTC. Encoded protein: CASSQGVGYGYTF.

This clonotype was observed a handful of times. The CDR3 DNA follows: TGTGCCGAAACCGGGACAGGGATTGGGGAGAACACTGAAGCTTTCTTT. Its protein is CAETGTGIGENTEAFF. V gene TRBV7-9 combines with J gene TRBJ1-1; TRBD1 agrees at 9 bases. V trimming: 11 bases; J trimming: 1 base; junction bases outside the gene matches: 14. Germline V gives CDR1 SEHNR, CDR2 FQNEAQ (reference sequence). This CDR3 comprises 16 residues.

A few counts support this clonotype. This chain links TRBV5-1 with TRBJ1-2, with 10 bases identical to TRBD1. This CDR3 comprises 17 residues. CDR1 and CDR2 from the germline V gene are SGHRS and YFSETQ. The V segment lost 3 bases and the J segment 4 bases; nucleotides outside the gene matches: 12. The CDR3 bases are TGCGCCAGCAGCTACGACAGGGGGCCACAAACCCTCTATGGCTACACCTTC. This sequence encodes CASSYDRGPQTLYGYTF. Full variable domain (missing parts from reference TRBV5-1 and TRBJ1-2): KAGVTQTPRYLIKTRGQQVTLSCSPISGHRSVSWYQQTPGQGLQFLFEYFSETQRNKGNFPGRFSGRQFSNSRSEMNVSTLELGDSALYLCASSYDRGPQTLYGYTFGSGTRLTVV.

CDR3 protein: CASGPGRTYNEQFF. In nucleotides, the CDR3 is TGTGCCAGCGGCCCGGGACGGACCTACAATGAGCAGTTCTTC. The chain uses TRBV6-2 or TRBV6-3 and TRBJ2-1; D may match TRBD1 or TRBD2 (5 bases each). The germline V and J ends were trimmed by 8 bases and 2 bases, with 13 bases remaining between them. The CDR3 covers 14 residues. Germline V gene lookup returns CDR1 MNHEY and CDR2 SVGEGT.

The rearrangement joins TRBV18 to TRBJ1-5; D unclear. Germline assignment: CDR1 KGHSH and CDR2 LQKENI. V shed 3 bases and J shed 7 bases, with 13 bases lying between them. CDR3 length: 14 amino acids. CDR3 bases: TGTGCCAGCTCACCTCAGGCTTATGGCCAGCCCCAGCATTTT. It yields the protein CASSPQAYGQPQHF.

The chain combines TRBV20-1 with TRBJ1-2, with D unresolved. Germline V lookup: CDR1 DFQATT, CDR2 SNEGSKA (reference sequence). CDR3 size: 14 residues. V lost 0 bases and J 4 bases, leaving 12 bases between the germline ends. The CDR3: CSARDARKSYGYTF. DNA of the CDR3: TGCAGTGCTAGAGATGCCAGGAAGAGCTATGGCTACACCTTC.

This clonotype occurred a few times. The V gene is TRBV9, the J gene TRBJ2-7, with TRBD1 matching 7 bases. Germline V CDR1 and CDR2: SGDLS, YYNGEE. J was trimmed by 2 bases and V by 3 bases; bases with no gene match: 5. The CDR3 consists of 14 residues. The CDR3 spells CASSAPGTAYEQYF. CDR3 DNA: TGTGCCAGCAGCGCTCCCGGGACAGCCTACGAGCAGTACTTC.

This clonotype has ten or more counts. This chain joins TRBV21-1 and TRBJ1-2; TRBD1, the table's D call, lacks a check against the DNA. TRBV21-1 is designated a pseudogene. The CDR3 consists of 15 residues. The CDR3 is CASPRSPGAAYGYTF. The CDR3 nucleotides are TGTGCCAGCCCGCGCTCGCCAGGGGCCGCCTATGGCTACACCTTC.

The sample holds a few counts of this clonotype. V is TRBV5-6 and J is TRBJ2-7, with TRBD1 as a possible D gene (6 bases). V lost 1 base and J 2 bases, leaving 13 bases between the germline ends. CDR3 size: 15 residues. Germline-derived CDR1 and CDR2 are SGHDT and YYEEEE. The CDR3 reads CASSLRWTDAYEQYV. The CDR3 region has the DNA TGTGCCAGCAGCTTGAGATGGACAGACGCCTACGAGCAGTACGTC.

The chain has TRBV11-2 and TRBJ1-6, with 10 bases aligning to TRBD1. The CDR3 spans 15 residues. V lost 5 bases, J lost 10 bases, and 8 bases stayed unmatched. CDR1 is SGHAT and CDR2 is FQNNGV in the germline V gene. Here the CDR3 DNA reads TGTGCCAGCAGCCGGGACAGGGGTTTGGTATCACCCCTCCACTTT. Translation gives CASSRDRGLVSPLHF.

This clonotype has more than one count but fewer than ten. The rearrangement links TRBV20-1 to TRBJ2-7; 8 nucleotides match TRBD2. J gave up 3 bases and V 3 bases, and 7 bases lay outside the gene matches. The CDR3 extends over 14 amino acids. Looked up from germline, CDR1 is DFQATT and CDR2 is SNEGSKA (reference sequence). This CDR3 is CSASLRGDNYEQYV. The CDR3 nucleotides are TGCAGTGCTAGTCTGCGGGGGGACAACTACGAGCAGTACGTC.

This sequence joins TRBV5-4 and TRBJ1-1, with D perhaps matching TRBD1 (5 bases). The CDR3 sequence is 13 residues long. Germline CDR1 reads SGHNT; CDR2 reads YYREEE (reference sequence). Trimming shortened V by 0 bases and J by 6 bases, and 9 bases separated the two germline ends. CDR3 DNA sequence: TGTGCCAGCAGCTTGGTAGGGGCCCCTGAAGCTTTCTTT. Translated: CASSLVGAPEAFF.

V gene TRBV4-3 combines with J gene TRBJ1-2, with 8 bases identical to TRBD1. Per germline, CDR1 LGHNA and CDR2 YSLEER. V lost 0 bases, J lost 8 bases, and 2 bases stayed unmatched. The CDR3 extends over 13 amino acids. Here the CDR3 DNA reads TGCGCCAGCAGCCAAGAAGCAGGGGGCGGCTACACCTTC. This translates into CASSQEAGGGYTF.